This T cell receptor beta chain was sequenced in a study of CD8+ T cells in alopecia areata. The study's findings and limits: Possibly as an HLA-related effect, TCR sharing across patients appeared less clear than in mice.

Sequencing relied on a cDNA template that was reverse transcribed from extracted RNA. TCRdb's copy holds only in-frame clones and misses some; the assay was immunoSEQ multiplex PCR. The data contain about 34,000 clones, 55% of them singletons. This clone occurred a few times. The antigen is unknown. Researchers gathered lesional scalp punch biopsies and peripheral blood from patients with alopecia areata. CDR3 length equals 15 residues. Germline V gene lookup returns CDR1 SQVTM and CDR2 ANQGSEA. V lost 5 bases to trimming and J lost 3 bases, with 19 bases between them. The chain uses TRBV29-1 and TRBJ1-1; D not certain. The sample comprised NKG2D-high CD8+ T cells sorted from blood. This receptor was obtained from a human donor with alopecia areata. CDR3 DNA sequence: TGCAGCGTTTCTCTAACGTTGGCGTCGGACACTGAAGCTTTCTTT. It is translated as CSVSLTLASDTEAFF.